This T cell receptor beta chain was identified during a study of Japanese encephalitis immunity and Zika vaccine responses (dated by TCRdb to 2020 to 2023). Looking at the study overall: Included participants received three 5.0 ug doses of alum-adjuvanted ZPIV at weeks 0, 4 and 28. The study tested whether CD4 T cell responses to the Zika vaccine were shaped by prior Japanese encephalitis virus (JEV) or yellow fever virus (YFV) vaccination. For stimulation, either ZIKV structural-protein peptide pools divided into flavivirus-conserved and non-conserved sets were used, or JEV or YFV peptides matching the pre-vaccination. Approximately 12 participants were given two doses of JEV vaccine (IXIARO) 28 days apart, two to three months before the first ZPIV dose. One dose of YFV vaccine (YF-VAX) was administered before ZPIV to 11 to 12 participants, and 8 to 10 participants were flavivirus-naive. About 6 representative participants from each pre-vaccination group were selected for TCR sequencing, using samples from week 0 (after pre-vaccination and before ZPIV) and week 52. TCR repertoires from three flavivirus-naive individuals were also analyzed at weeks 2, 6 and 52 after the start of ZPIV vaccination. ZIKV peptides were 15-mers overlapping by 11 residues, selected for NetMHCpan/NetMHCII-predicted epitopes with affinity below 50 nM.

This clonotype is labeled medium-sized (0.01 to 0.1%). Qualities for individual bases were not recorded, and no much larger clone is one base off. PBMCs were labeled with CellTrace CFSE and were cultured for 6 to 7 days in RPMI containing roughly 8% human serum plus peptide pools at approximately 1 ug/mL each. On a BD FACSAria, proliferating CD4 T cells were sorted without fixation as live CD56-CD19-CD16-CD3+CD4+ CFSE-low cells. Enrolled adults were healthy and seronegative for ZIKV, JEV, YFV, DENV and WNV by microneutralization screening. Samples came from a phase 1, double-blinded, randomized, placebo-controlled trial of an alum-adjuvanted Zika purified-inactivated virus (ZPIV) vaccine. Peripheral blood mononuclear cells were isolated by standard procedure and stored frozen in liquid nitrogen until use. The method behind the library was 5' RACE. Before sequencing, the TCRbeta libraries were pooled in amounts proportional to the number of cells sorted for each library. Total RNA was extracted from the sorted cells with RNAzol RT, and cDNA was synthesized using an oligo(dT) primer and a template-switching oligo. The TCRbeta V-CDR3-J region was amplified by PCR between a SMARTer oligo primer and a TCRbeta constant-region primer using Kapa HiFi. A second PCR attached Illumina adaptors and sample-specific index barcodes, followed by HighPrep bead cleanup and Bioanalyzer confirmation of a band of roughly 650 bp. Sequencing of the libraries was done on an Illumina MiSeq using 2x151 bp paired-end reads. As for how the authors treated the data: An in-house Java program demultiplexed the reads, while MiXCR assigned TCRbeta annotations and counted clonotypes. Repertoire overlap was measured with Morisita-Horn indices from the R package vegan, along with UPGMA clustering and Circos plots of recurring clonotypes. Shannon diversity and richness were normalized to the highest possible value given the input cell numbers, yielding values from 0 to 1. CDR3beta sequences were aligned with MUSCLE, distances computed with SeqinR, and multidimensional scaling plotted in R. TCRdb itself trimmed the public reads at Q25 with fastp, ran MiXCR and retained productive beta chains. Rows merge per CDR3 protein into single entries with the most common DNA and genes. The V and J calls shown here were made by TCRdb, not taken from the authors' results. The sample yields just over 350 distinct CDR3 sequences; roughly 8.2% were counted once. The ten most abundant clones make up approximately 42% of the sample.

Results the study describes overall, beyond this receptor: In JEV-pre-vaccinated donors, the repertoire richness of CD4 T cells responding to conserved ZIKV epitopes dropped significantly after ZPIV. The individual peptides behind the cross-reactive responses were not identified because limits on sample size made peptide-pool deconvolution impossible. Repertoire similarity across time-points and stimulations was higher in JEV-pre-vaccinated donors than in YFV-pre-vaccinated donors, indicating more clonotypes shared between ZIKV and JEV stimulation. Only a few individuals showed CD8 T cell responses to the ZIKV peptide pools, and those responses were of very low magnitude. The samples grouped by participant and showed no similarity across individuals, which suggests that no public TCRs were detected. Only a subset of trial participants with three doses and adequate samples was analyzed, not the entire vaccinated cohort.

Sample: antigen-activated CD4+ T cells from blood, cultured, taken during a Zika inactivated vaccine study. This clonotype originated in an adult woman who received an inactivated Zika virus vaccine.

In nucleotide form, the sequence is TGTGCCAGCACAGGGGGATCGAGAACGGGCACTGAAGCTTTCTTT. Its translation reads: CASTGGSRTGTEAFF. The V gene is TRBV27 and the J gene is TRBJ1-1; 7 nucleotides in the junction match TRBD1. Including cysteine and phenylalanine, the CDR3 has 15 amino acids. Only the CDR3 region is kept as DNA, spanning 45 bases read in frame from base 1. As encoded in the germline V gene (reference sequence), CDR1 is MNHEY while CDR2 is SMNVEV. Relative to germline, V is missing 7 bases and J is missing 4 bases, with 12 bases of the junction outside any gene match.